Sequencing of this TCR beta chain was carried out in a study of regulatory T cells in long-lasting Graves disease. Arm-PCR of CDR3 regions and iRepertoire HTBI primers were used to build TCR beta libraries. In the original workflow: Identification of gene segments yielded over 60 TRBV and more than eleven TRBJ across samples. Each CDR3 protein is one row after TCRdb ran MiXCR on the multiplex PCR reads. TCRdb's processing, not the study's, gives the V and J calls here. This repertoire shows 200,000 to 250,000 distinct CDR3 sequences, roughly 18% found once; its top ten account for about an eighth. Specified time point: newly diagnosed GD, antithyroid drugs for less than 3 months. The TCR library was prepared using RNA isolated from PBMCs. Study-level results: Newly diagnosed patients had higher TCR diversity than persistent Graves' patients did.

Ten or more counts support this clonotype. Its specificity is not known. These records were also assigned to another study, of T cells in Graves' hyperthyroidism and ophthalmopathy. That source adds: Thyroid ultrasound and orbital computed tomography, with clinical symptoms and serum thyroxine and TRAb, informed diagnoses. Carried out on the TCR CDR3, a first-round RT-PCR used the HTBI primer set.

This material consisted of peripheral blood mononuclear cells (PBMCs), taken at new diagnosis, from a patient treated with antithyroid drugs. This receptor was taken from a woman in her 30s with Graves disease.

The CDR3 region is CASSRGTVNTGELFF. For the CDR3, the DNA is TGTGCCAGCAGTCGGGGGACAGTAAACACCGGGGAGCTGTTTTTT. The rearrangement uses TRBV28 and TRBJ2-2; weak D call: TRBD1 (7 bases). The CDR3 covers 15 residues. Trimming removed 5 bases from V and 2 bases from J, with 12 bases in between. From germline, CDR1 is MDHEN and CDR2 SYDVKM.